What follows are 17 T cell receptor beta chains derived from one specimen sequenced in a study of T cell responses to AZD1222 COVID-19 vaccine. Libraries were prepared by immunoSEQ multiplex PCR; TCRdb keeps only in-frame clonotypes and omits some of them. The sample records about 120,000 clones, 85% to 90% being singletons. The specimen comprised peripheral blood, sampled on day 0 of AZD1222 vaccination. These receptors all come from an adult in good health.

The chain combines TRBV4-3 with TRBJ1-3, with a possible D match to TRBD1 (5 bases). The V and J ends lost 2 bases and 3 bases respectively, with 14 bases between them. The CDR3 has 16 residues. The germline gives CDR1 LGHNA, CDR2 YSLEER. The CDR3 sequence is CASSQQRQGNGNTIYF. The CDR3 DNA follows: TGCGCCAGCAGCCAACAAAGGCAGGGAAATGGAAACACCATATATTTT.

The CDR3 nucleotides are TGTGCCAGCAGCTTGGCGGGGGGCAGGGGGGTCACAGATACGCAGTATTTT. Its translation is CASSLAGGRGVTDTQYF. The chain links TRBV5-4 to TRBJ2-3; D might be TRBD1 or TRBD2, each matching 7 bases. The CDR3 has 17 amino acids. From germline, CDR1 is SGHNT and CDR2 YYREEE (reference sequence). V was pared by 0 bases and J by 2 bases, with 16 bases between.

The CDR3 loop is CAISAGDRGPGANVLTF. For the CDR3, the DNA is TGTGCCATCAGTGCTGGGGACAGGGGACCTGGGGCCAACGTCCTGACTTTC. This sequence joins TRBV10-3 and TRBJ2-6, with 10 nucleotides matching TRBD1. V shed 4 bases, J shed 2 bases, and the junction held 5 bases outside the gene matches. The CDR3 is 17 residues long. Germline values: CDR1 ENHRY, CDR2 SYGVKD.

V and J are TRBV9 and TRBJ2-3; possibly TRBD2 for D (5 bases). Per the germline V gene, CDR1 is SGDLS and CDR2 is YYNGEE. Trimming removed 4 bases at V and 5 bases at J, with 14 bases between. There are 14 residues in the CDR3. The CDR3 region has the DNA TGTGCCAGCAGCAGAGGGCCATACCAAGATACGCAGTATTTT. Amino acid sequence: CASSRGPYQDTQYF. Using reference TRBV9 and TRBJ2-3 for the parts outside the CDR3, the full variable domain is DSGVTQTPKHLITATGQRVTLRCSPRSGDLSVYWYQQSLDQGLQFLIQYYNGEERAKGNILERFSAQQFPDLHSELNLSSLELGDSALYFCASSRGPYQDTQYFGPGTRLTVL.

J is TRBJ1-5 and V is TRBV30, with unresolved D. Germline V gives CDR1 GTSNPN, CDR2 SVGIG (reference sequence). V lost 0 bases and J 6 bases, leaving 12 bases between the germline ends. This CDR3 contains 14 residues. The CDR3 protein is CAWSVPLVRQPQHF. The CDR3 nucleotides read TGTGCCTGGAGTGTCCCCCTGGTTCGTCAGCCCCAGCATTTT.

This chain joins TRBV14 and TRBJ2-7; 8 positions match TRBD1. Germline V gives CDR1 SGHDN, CDR2 FVKESK. CDR3 length equals 14 residues. Trimming cost V 4 bases and J 10 bases; bases outside gene matches: 12. This CDR3 is CASSRTGQGLLQYF. The DNA for the CDR3 is TGTGCCAGCAGCCGCACCGGACAGGGTCTCCTACAGTACTTC.

The CDR3 is CAWNPGWGIYGYTF. CDR3 nucleotide sequence: TGTGCCTGGAACCCCGGGTGGGGGATCTATGGCTACACCTTC. The V call is TRBV30, the J call TRBJ1-2; D is perhaps TRBD1 (5 bases). The CDR3 spans 14 residues. The germline V gene has CDR1 GTSNPN and CDR2 SVGIG (reference sequence). The V end was cut by 4 bases, the J end by 4 bases, with 16 bases between.

This clone came up once. The V gene is TRBV28, the J gene TRBJ1-2; D is unclear. The germline gives CDR1 MDHEN, CDR2 SYDVKM. Between the trimmed V and J ends, which lost 4 bases and 8 bases, there was a span of 23 bases. There are 16 residues in the CDR3. This CDR3 reads CASSSPSDTPGGGYTF. DNA of the CDR3: TGTGCCAGCAGTTCCCCGTCCGATACACCCGGTGGGGGCTACACCTTC.

The gene calls are TRBV29-1 and TRBJ2-7, with a weak D call TRBD2 (6 bases). V was trimmed by 4 bases and J by 0 bases, leaving 10 bases between them. Per the germline V gene, CDR1 is SQVTM and CDR2 is ANQGSEA. CDR3 size: 13 residues. The CDR3 protein is CSVVGRSSYEQYF. In DNA, the CDR3 is TGCAGCGTTGTTGGGAGGAGCTCCTACGAGCAGTACTTC.

This clone was recorded a few times. The chain is built from TRBV27 and TRBJ2-7; D might be TRBD1 (5 bases). From germline, CDR1 is MNHEY and CDR2 SMNVEV (reference sequence). The length of the CDR3 is 14 residues. V lost 5 bases and J 0 bases, leaving 11 bases between the germline ends. The CDR3 loop is CASSLTGSSYEQYF. The CDR3 region has the DNA TGTGCCAGCAGTCTAACAGGTTCCTCCTACGAGCAGTACTTC.

This chain uses TRBV3-1 (or the pseudogene TRBV3-2) with TRBJ1-5; D not resolved. This CDR3 spans 14 amino acids. V dropped 1 base and J dropped 6 bases, with 10 bases sitting between them. CDR1 and CDR2 (germline): LGHDT, YNNKEL (reference sequence). The CDR3 protein is CASSQVGGSQPQHF. As DNA, the CDR3 is TGTGCCAGCAGCCAAGTAGGAGGCAGTCAGCCCCAGCATTTT.

The V gene is TRBV24-1, the J gene TRBJ1-2; D not resolved. Germline CDR1 is KGHDR and CDR2 is SFDVKD. CDR3 size: 13 residues. Trimming pared 4 bases from V and 2 bases from J, leaving 7 bases between. The CDR3 DNA is TGTGCCACCAGTGACCTAGGGAACTATGGCTACACCTTC. This gives the protein CATSDLGNYGYTF.

This chain connects TRBV2 to TRBJ2-7, with D perhaps TRBD2 (5 bases). V lost 1 base, J lost 2 bases, and 15 bases lay in between. Germline V gene sequence: CDR1 SNHLY, CDR2 FYNNEI. This CDR3 is 16 amino acids long. CDR3 sequence: CASSEERWINPYEQYF. For the CDR3, the DNA is TGTGCCAGCAGTGAAGAGCGGTGGATAAATCCCTACGAGCAGTACTTC.

V and J are TRBV2 and TRBJ1-1; 10 bases agree with TRBD1. V shed 4 bases and J 4 bases; nucleotides not matched to a gene: 6. The germline gives CDR1 SNHLY, CDR2 FYNNEI. The CDR3 is 15 amino acids. In DNA form, the CDR3 reads TGTGCCAGCAGTGTGAGGGACAGGGGTGGCACTGAAGCTTTCTTT. Encoded protein: CASSVRDRGGTEAFF.

The genes are TRBV10-3 and TRBJ2-7; D is possibly TRBD2 (6 bases). Trimming took 4 bases from V and 4 from J, leaving 14 bases between them. This CDR3 is built from 14 residues. Looked up from germline, CDR1 is ENHRY and CDR2 is SYGVKD. The CDR3 here is CAISAVAEGYEQYF. Written as DNA, the CDR3 is TGTGCCATCAGTGCAGTAGCGGAGGGGTACGAGCAGTACTTC.

This chain uses TRBV4-3 with TRBJ1-5, with D uncertain. Trimming left V 2 bases short and J 1 base short, with 6 bases between. The CDR3 length is 14 residues. Germline V gives CDR1 LGHNA, CDR2 YSLEER. The CDR3 reads CASSQQGSNQPQHF. For the CDR3, the DNA is TGCGCCAGCAGCCAACAAGGGAGCAATCAGCCCCAGCATTTT.

V usage is TRBV27 and J usage is TRBJ2-3, with a weak D call TRBD1 (5 bases). Germline V gene data show CDR1 as MNHEY and CDR2 as SMNVEV (reference sequence). V lost 5 bases, J lost 0 bases, and 12 bases lay in between. CDR3 size: 15 residues. The CDR3 loop reads CASSSPTASTDTQYF. CDR3 coding DNA: TGTGCCAGCAGTAGTCCGACAGCCAGCACAGATACGCAGTATTTT.